Below are 9 T cell receptor beta chains sequenced from a single sample in a study of cytomegalovirus exposure and HLA in healthy donors. The primer mix had 60 Vbeta and 13 Jbeta primers. Assay: immunoSEQ multiplex PCR; the TCRdb copy retains only in-frame clones and omits some. The repertoire consists of about 190,000 clones, with 80% to 90% occurring once and the leading ten covering roughly 0.34%. Sequencing used PBMCs. The source is a woman in her 30s in good health and CMV-seronegative.

The genes are TRBV28 and TRBJ2-3, with a possible D match to TRBD2 (6 bases). The germline gives CDR1 MDHEN, CDR2 SYDVKM. V shed 3 bases and J shed 0 bases, with 10 bases lying between them. This CDR3 is built from 15 residues. The CDR3 sequence: CASSFSGGSTDTQYF. The DNA for the CDR3 is TGTGCCAGCAGTTTTAGTGGGGGGAGCACAGATACGCAGTATTTT.

The chain carries TRBV9 and TRBJ2-5; 7 positions match TRBD2. Unmatched junction bases numbered 4, after V lost 0 bases and J lost 2 bases. Per the germline V gene, CDR1 is SGDLS and CDR2 is YYNGEE. The CDR3 runs 15 residues. The DNA for the CDR3 is TGTGCCAGCAGCGTAGCGGGGGGAACTCAAGAGACCCAGTACTTC. It specifies CASSVAGGTQETQYF.

Worth noting for this clone: An end of the junction differs from the germline gene, which may be a read error. The V call is TRBV28, the J call TRBJ2-7, with 8 nucleotides matching TRBD2. This CDR3 has 15 residues. Germline CDR1 is MDHEN and CDR2 is SYDVKM. This chain's CDR3 is CASKVTSAFSHEQYF. The DNA for the CDR3 is TGTGCCAGCAAAGTGACTAGCGCCTTCTCCCACGAGCAGTACTTC.

J is TRBJ1-1 and V is TRBV5-4; 7 bases line up with TRBD1. The length of the CDR3 is 15 residues. V shed 4 bases and J 14 bases; nucleotides not matched to a gene: 20. CDR1 SGHNT and CDR2 YYREEE come from the germline V gene (reference sequence). In DNA form, the CDR3 reads TGTGCCAGCAGCCCACAATTCGACAGGGCCGGCGTAGGCTTCTTT. Translation: CASSPQFDRAGVGFF. The full variable domain, in which reference TRBV5-4 and TRBJ1-1 provide the parts outside the CDR3, is ETGVTQSPTHLIKTRGQQVTLRCSSQSGHNTVSWYQQALGQGPQFIFQYYREEENGRGNFPPRFSGLQFPNYSSELNVNALELDDSALYLCASSPQFDRAGVGFFGQGTRLTVV.

The CDR3 reads CATLEYRYGYTF. The CDR3, as DNA: TGTGCAACCTTAGAGTACCGCTATGGCTACACCTTC. V and J are TRBV6-6 and TRBJ1-2; D gene uncertain. This CDR3 is built from 12 residues. Germline V gene sequence: CDR1 MNHNY, CDR2 SVGAGI (reference sequence).

This clone appeared a single time. V is TRBV19 and J is TRBJ2-2; D gene uncertain. This CDR3 comprises 11 residues. Germline CDR1 LNHDA, CDR2 SQIVND (reference sequence). Trimming pared 5 bases from V and 11 bases from J, leaving 9 bases between. CDR3 amino acids: CASSGGLELFF. Written as DNA, the CDR3 is TGTGCCAGTAGTGGCGGTCTTGAGCTGTTTTTT.

The chain is built from TRBV5-6 and TRBJ1-2; D is unresolved. Trimming removed 0 bases at V and 5 bases at J, with 5 bases between. CDR3 length equals 12 residues. Looked up from germline, CDR1 is SGHDT and CDR2 is YYEEEE. CDR3 sequence: CASSLVEYGYTF. The DNA of the CDR3 is TGTGCCAGCAGCTTGGTCGAGTATGGCTACACCTTC.

The chain has TRBV6-5 and TRBJ1-4; D might be TRBD1 (5 bases). The CDR3 is 13 residues long. Trimming removed 5 bases from V and 6 bases from J, with 10 bases in between. Per the germline V gene, CDR1 is MNHEY and CDR2 is SVGAGI. CDR3 sequence reads: CASSTTADEKLFF. The CDR3, as DNA: TGTGCCAGCAGTACGACAGCAGATGAAAAACTGTTTTTT.

Only a few counts were recorded for this clone. J is TRBJ1-2 and V is TRBV9; D uncertain. With 0 bases removed from V and 0 bases from J, the gap between germline ends came to 6 bases. Germline lookup yields CDR1 SGDLS and CDR2 YYNGEE. The length of the CDR3 is 14 residues. The CDR3 sequence: CASSVDNANYGYTF. The CDR3, as DNA: TGTGCCAGCAGCGTAGACAATGCTAACTATGGCTACACCTTC.